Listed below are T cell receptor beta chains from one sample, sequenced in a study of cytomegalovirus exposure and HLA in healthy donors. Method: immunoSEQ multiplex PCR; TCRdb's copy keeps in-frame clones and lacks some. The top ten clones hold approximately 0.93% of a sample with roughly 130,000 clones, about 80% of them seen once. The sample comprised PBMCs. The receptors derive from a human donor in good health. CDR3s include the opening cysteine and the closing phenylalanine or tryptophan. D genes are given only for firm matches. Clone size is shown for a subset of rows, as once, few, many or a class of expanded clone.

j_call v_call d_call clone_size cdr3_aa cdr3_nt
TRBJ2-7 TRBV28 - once CATRPGGSYEQYF TGTGCCACCAGACCCGGCGGCTCCTACGAGCAGTACTTC
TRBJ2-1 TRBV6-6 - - CASTPGDNEQFF TGTGCCAGCACCCCCGGAGACAATGAGCAGTTCTTC
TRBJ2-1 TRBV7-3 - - CASSPLVGGEQFF TGTGCCAGCAGCCCCCTGGTGGGGGGTGAGCAGTTCTTC
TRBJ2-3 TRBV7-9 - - CASSSTDSTDTQYF TGTGCCAGCAGCTCGACAGACAGCACAGATACGCAGTATTTT
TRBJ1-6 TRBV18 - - CASSPRESQGGSPLHF TGTGCCAGCTCACCACGAGAATCGCAGGGTGGTTCACCCCTCCACTTT
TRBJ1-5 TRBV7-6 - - CASSPNREQPQHF TGTGCCAGCAGCCCAAACAGGGAGCAGCCCCAGCATTTT
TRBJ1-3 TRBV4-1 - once CASSQGNRDPSGNTIYF TGCGCCAGCAGCCAAGGCAACAGGGATCCCTCTGGAAACACCATATATTTT
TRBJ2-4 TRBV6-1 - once CASSQALAKNIQYF TGTGCCAGTAGCCAAGCTCTAGCCAAAAACATTCAGTACTTC
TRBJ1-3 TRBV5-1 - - CASSLGGSVSGNTIYF TGCGCCAGCAGCTTGGGGGGCAGTGTCTCTGGAAACACCATATATTTT
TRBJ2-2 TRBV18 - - CASSPQGTNTGELFF TGTGCCAGCTCACCACAAGGGACAAACACCGGGGAGCTGTTTTTT
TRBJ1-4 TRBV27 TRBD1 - CASRGTGSRLGEKLFF TGTGCCAGCAGGGGGACAGGGTCCAGGCTGGGTGAAAAACTGTTTTTT
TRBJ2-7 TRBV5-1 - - CASSSYNQGYEQYF TGCGCCAGCAGCTCATATAACCAGGGCTACGAGCAGTACTTC
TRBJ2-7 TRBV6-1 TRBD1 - CASSEGPDRGYEQYF TGTGCCAGCAGTGAAGGACCGGACAGGGGTTACGAGCAGTACTTC
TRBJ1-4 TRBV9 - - CASSPSAINEKLFF TGTGCCAGCAGCCCCAGCGCTATTAATGAAAAACTGTTTTTT
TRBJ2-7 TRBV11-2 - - CASSSPQGNEQYF TGTGCCAGCAGCTCTCCTCAGGGAAACGAGCAGTACTTC
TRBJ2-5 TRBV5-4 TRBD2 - CASTPSGGAFETQYF TGTGCCAGCACTCCTAGCGGGGGGGCCTTTGAGACCCAGTACTTC
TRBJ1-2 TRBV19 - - CASSIEWSYGYTF TGTGCCAGTAGTATAGAATGGAGCTATGGCTACACCTTC
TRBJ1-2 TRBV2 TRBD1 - CASKAFPGQAVYGYTF TGTGCCAGCAAAGCCTTCCCGGGACAGGCCGTCTATGGCTACACCTTC
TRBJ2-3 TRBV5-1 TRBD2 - CASSLNGGGVTDTQYF TGCGCCAGCAGCTTAAACGGCGGGGGGGTAACAGATACGCAGTATTTT
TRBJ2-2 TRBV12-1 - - CASSFTGSGELFF TGTGCCAGCAGCTTTACAGGGTCCGGGGAGCTGTTTTTT
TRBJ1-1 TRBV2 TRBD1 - CASRKGQANTEAFF TGTGCCAGCAGGAAGGGACAGGCGAACACTGAAGCTTTCTTT
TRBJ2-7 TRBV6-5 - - CASSYRGGAYEQYF TGTGCCAGCAGCTACCGAGGGGGAGCCTACGAGCAGTACTTC
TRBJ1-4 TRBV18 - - CASSYYEGNEKLFF TGTGCCAGCTCTTACTACGAGGGTAATGAAAAACTGTTTTTT
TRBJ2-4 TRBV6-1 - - CASSYRDIQYF TGTGCCAGCAGTTATAGAGACATTCAGTACTTC
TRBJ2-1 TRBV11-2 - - CASSLGKRGTTSSYNEQFF TGTGCCAGCAGCTTAGGTAAAAGAGGTACCACGAGCTCCTACAATGAGCAGTTCTTC
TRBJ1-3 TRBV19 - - CASKSMSSGNTIYF TGTGCCAGTAAATCTATGAGCTCTGGAAACACCATATATTTT
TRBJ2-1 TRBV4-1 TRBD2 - CASSQVVGTSVINQFF TGCGCCAGCAGCCAAGTGGTGGGTACTAGCGTTATTAACCAGTTCTTC
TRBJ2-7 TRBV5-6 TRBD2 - CASSIAGASYEQYF TGTGCCAGCAGCATAGCGGGGGCCTCCTACGAGCAGTACTTC
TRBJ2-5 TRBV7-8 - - CASSLPQGGSETQYF TGTGCCAGCAGCCTACCACAAGGGGGATCTGAGACCCAGTACTTC
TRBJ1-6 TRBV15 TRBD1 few CATSSGTENSPLHF TGTGCCACCAGCTCCGGGACAGAAAATTCACCCCTCCACTTT
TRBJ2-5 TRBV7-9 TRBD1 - CASSPLRQGVGETQYF TGTGCCAGCAGCCCACTTAGACAGGGCGTGGGGGAGACCCAGTACTTC
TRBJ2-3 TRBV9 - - CASSVTAGASTDTQYF TGTGCCAGCAGCGTGACGGCGGGCGCAAGCACAGATACGCAGTATTTT
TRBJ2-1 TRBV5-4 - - CASSPTSGVGEQFF TGTGCCAGCAGTCCCACTAGTGGTGTTGGTGAGCAGTTCTTC
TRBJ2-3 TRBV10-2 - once CASRPGGTTDTQYF TGCGCCAGCAGACCTGGGGGCACCACAGATACGCAGTATTTT
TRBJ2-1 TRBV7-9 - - CASSLGVDVYYNEQFF TGTGCCAGCAGCTTAGGCGTAGATGTTTACTACAATGAGCAGTTCTTC
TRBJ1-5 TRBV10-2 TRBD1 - CASSDYQGVLGRPQHF TGCGCCAGCAGTGACTACCAGGGGGTTTTGGGCCGGCCCCAGCATTTT
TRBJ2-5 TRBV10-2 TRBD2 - CASSGRNGGALKTQYF TGCGCCAGCAGTGGACGGAACGGGGGGGCCTTGAAGACCCAGTACTTC